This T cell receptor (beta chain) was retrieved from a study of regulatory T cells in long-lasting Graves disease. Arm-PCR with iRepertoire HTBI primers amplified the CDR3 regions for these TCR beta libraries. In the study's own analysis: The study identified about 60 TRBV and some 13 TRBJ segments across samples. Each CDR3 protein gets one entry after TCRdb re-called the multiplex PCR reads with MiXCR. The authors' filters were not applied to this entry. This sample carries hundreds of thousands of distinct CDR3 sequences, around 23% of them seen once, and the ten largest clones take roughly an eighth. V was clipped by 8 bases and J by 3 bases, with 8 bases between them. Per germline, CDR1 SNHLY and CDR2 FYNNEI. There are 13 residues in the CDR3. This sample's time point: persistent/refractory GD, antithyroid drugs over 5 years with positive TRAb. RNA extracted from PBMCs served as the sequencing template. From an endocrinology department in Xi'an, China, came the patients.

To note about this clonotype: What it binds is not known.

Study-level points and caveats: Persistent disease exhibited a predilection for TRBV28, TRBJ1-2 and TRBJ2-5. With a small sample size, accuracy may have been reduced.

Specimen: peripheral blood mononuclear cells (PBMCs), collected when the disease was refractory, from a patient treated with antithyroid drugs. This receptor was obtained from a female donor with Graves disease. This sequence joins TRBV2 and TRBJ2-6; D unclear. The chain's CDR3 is CASGVGGANVLTF. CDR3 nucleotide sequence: TGTGCCAGCGGGGTGGGTGGGGCCAACGTCCTGACTTTC.